Following are 17 T cell receptor beta chains from one sample sequenced in a study of blood T cell repertoires in COVID-19. TCRdb's table, derived via immunoSEQ multiplex PCR, lists solely in-frame clones and lacks some. Of roughly 200,000 clones listed, roughly 90% were seen once; the top ten hold around 4.2%. The sequenced sample consisted of PBMCs or T cells enriched from blood (not recorded which). The receptor source for this set is a young woman with acute COVID-19.

In its sample, this clone was seen a few times. The V call is TRBV30, the J call TRBJ1-3; D remains unclear. V shed 7 bases and J shed 0 bases, with 16 bases lying between them. Germline V lookup: CDR1 GTSNPN, CDR2 SVGIG (reference sequence). CDR3 length: 15 residues. The CDR3 region is CAFSRRLLSGNTIYF. Here the CDR3 DNA reads TGTGCCTTCTCCCGACGACTGCTCTCTGGAAACACCATATATTTT.

V is TRBV27 and J is TRBJ2-3, with TRBD2 identical over 10 bases. V shed 5 bases and J 8 bases; nucleotides not matched to a gene: 16. The V gene's germline CDR1 is MNHEY and CDR2 SMNVEV (reference sequence). CDR3 length equals 17 residues. The CDR3 region has the DNA TGTGCCAGCAGTCCACACAGTAGCGGGGGGTGGTTGGGTACGCAGTATTTT. This encodes CASSPHSSGGWLGTQYF.

The V call is TRBV5-1, the J call TRBJ1-5; no definite D call. The length of the CDR3 is 15 residues. In germline, CDR1 is SGHRS, CDR2 YFSETQ. V was trimmed by 4 bases and J by 1 base, leaving 12 bases between them. The CDR3 loop is CASSVGGGSNQPQHF. CDR3 DNA sequence: TGCGCCAGCAGCGTGGGAGGTGGCAGCAATCAGCCCCAGCATTTT. The full variable domain, its missing parts supplied by reference TRBV5-1 and TRBJ1-5, is KAGVTQTPRYLIKTRGQQVTLSCSPISGHRSVSWYQQTPGQGLQFLFEYFSETQRNKGNFPGRFSGRQFSNSRSEMNVSTLELGDSALYLCASSVGGGSNQPQHFGDGTRLSIL.

The chain has TRBV24-1 and TRBJ2-3; no definite D call. V was cut by 5 bases and J by 2 bases, with 10 bases left in between. The V gene's germline CDR1 is KGHDR and CDR2 SFDVKD. This CDR3 has 14 residues. CDR3 protein: CATSGQLHTDTQYF. The CDR3 DNA follows: TGTGCCACCAGTGGTCAACTCCACACAGATACGCAGTATTTT.

The CDR3 sequence is CASSSSAQGNNQPQHF. The CDR3 coding sequence is TGTGCCAGCAGTTCTTCCGCACAGGGAAACAATCAGCCCCAGCATTTT. J is TRBJ1-5 and V is TRBV27; TRBD1 is a possible D gene (6 bases). Germline CDR1 reads MNHEY; CDR2 reads SMNVEV (reference sequence). Trimming removed 4 bases at V and 3 bases at J, with 16 bases between. The CDR3 loop spans 16 amino acids.

V usage is TRBV5-5 and J usage is TRBJ1-2; D is possibly TRBD1 (5 bases). Between the trimmed V and J ends, which lost 1 base and 8 bases, there was a span of 12 bases. CDR3 size: 13 residues. CDR1 and CDR2 (germline): SGHKS, YYEKEE (reference sequence). This CDR3 reads CASSLSQGGGYTF. The CDR3 nucleotides read TGTGCCAGCAGCTTGAGCCAGGGTGGCGGCTACACCTTC.

This clone was observed once. The rearrangement uses TRBV19 and TRBJ2-1; tentatively, D is TRBD2 (5 bases). CDR1 is LNHDA, CDR2 SQIVND, per germline (reference sequence). Trimming removed 3 bases from V and 0 bases from J, with 9 bases in between. The CDR3 extends over 15 amino acids. The CDR3 protein is CASSIEGISYNEQFF. Here the CDR3 DNA reads TGTGCCAGTAGTATCGAGGGAATCTCCTACAATGAGCAGTTCTTC.

This sequence joins TRBV12-3 or TRBV12-4 and TRBJ1-2, with 10 positions matching TRBD1. CDR3 length: 13 residues. V gave up 6 bases and J gave up 6 bases; unmatched junction bases: 4. CDR3 sequence (DNA): TGTGCCAGCAGCGACAGGGGGCGAAATGGCTACACCTTC. As protein: CASSDRGRNGYTF.

In its sample, this clone was seen once. This chain uses TRBV6-2 or TRBV6-3 with TRBJ2-3; 10 bases map to TRBD2. The CDR3 sequence is 19 residues long. Per germline, CDR1 MNHEY and CDR2 SVGEGT. The J segment lost 0 bases and the V segment lost 0 bases, leaving 9 bases of the junction unmatched. The CDR3 loop reads CASSYSSGTSGESTDTQYF. DNA of the CDR3: TGTGCCAGCAGTTACTCGTCTGGTACTAGCGGGGAAAGCACAGATACGCAGTATTTT.

The chain joins TRBV20-1 to TRBJ1-5, with D possibly matching TRBD1 (5 bases). Germline values: CDR1 DFQATT, CDR2 SNEGSKA (reference sequence). The CDR3 contains 14 residues. Trimming took 3 bases from V and 4 from J, leaving 13 bases between them. The CDR3 loop reads CSASGGDGNQPQHF. CDR3 DNA: TGCAGTGCTAGTGGCGGGGACGGGAATCAGCCCCAGCATTTT.

The chain has TRBV5-4 and TRBJ1-1; D call uncertain. V was clipped by 4 bases and J by 0 bases, with 13 bases between them. Germline CDR1 SGHNT, CDR2 YYREEE (reference sequence). The CDR3 loop spans 15 amino acids. For the CDR3, the DNA is TGTGCCAGCAGCCCGGTCGAAGTTTTGAACACTGAAGCTTTCTTT. This sequence encodes CASSPVEVLNTEAFF.

This clone was picked up a small number of times. The chain uses TRBV27 and TRBJ1-1, with TRBD1 identical over 7 bases. The CDR3 is made up of 13 amino acids. Germline trimming cut 8 bases from V and 5 bases from J; bases unmatched to any gene: 8. Germline V gene data show CDR1 as MNHEY and CDR2 as SMNVEV (reference sequence). CDR3 sequence reads: CASLPGGGTEAFF. In nucleotides, the CDR3 is TGTGCCAGCTTGCCAGGGGGTGGGACTGAAGCTTTCTTT.

The chain carries TRBV11-3 and TRBJ2-5, with 9 bases fitting TRBD1. This CDR3 has 14 residues. The V gene end was trimmed by 1 base and the J gene end by 4 bases; junction bases not matched to a gene: 1. Germline V gene sequence: CDR1 SGHNT, CDR2 YENEEA. For the CDR3, the DNA is TGTGCCAGCAGCTTAGGACAGGGGGGAGAGACCCAGTACTTC. Translating it yields CASSLGQGGETQYF.

CDR3 DNA sequence: TGTGCCAGCAGCGCCCCAAACACTGAAGCTTTCTTT. Its translation: CASSAPNTEAFF. The gene calls are TRBV9 and TRBJ1-1; no clear D gene. Per germline, CDR1 SGDLS and CDR2 YYNGEE. Trimming shortened V by 3 bases and J by 2 bases, and 5 bases separated the two germline ends. This CDR3 region has 12 residues.

V is TRBV5-4 and J is TRBJ2-5, with a possible D match to TRBD2 (5 bases). In germline, CDR1 is SGHNT, CDR2 YYREEE (reference sequence). V lost 5 bases and J lost 1, with 12 bases in between. The CDR3 runs to 14 residues. The CDR3 protein is CASSLGLVQETQYF. The CDR3 DNA reads TGTGCCAGCAGTTTAGGACTGGTCCAAGAGACCCAGTACTTC.

This chain's CDR3 is CASSDRGETQYF. For the CDR3, the DNA is TGTGCCAGCAGTGACAGGGGGGAGACCCAGTACTTC. The V and J genes are TRBV12-3 or TRBV12-4 and TRBJ2-5; TRBD1 matches at 9 bases. With 5 bases clipped from V and 5 bases from J, the junction kept 0 bases outside the gene matches. This CDR3 comprises 12 residues.

This clone has just a few counts. The V call is TRBV29-1, the J call TRBJ2-7; D not certain. This CDR3 is 15 amino acids long. Per germline, CDR1 SQVTM and CDR2 ANQGSEA. The V and J ends lost 6 bases and 2 bases respectively, with 20 bases between them. The CDR3 DNA reads TGCAGCGTGGCCCCACAAGACTCAAATCCCTACGAGCAGTACTTC. Translating it yields CSVAPQDSNPYEQYF.